The 27 T cell receptor beta chains in this list originate from one sample, sequenced in a study of blood T cell repertoires in COVID-19. TCRdb's copy holds only in-frame clones and misses some; the assay was immunoSEQ multiplex PCR. Of 120,000 to 150,000 clones in the sample, over 65% were seen once. Sequences were obtained from peripheral blood. The receptors come from a human donor in a cohort sampled during active COVID-19.

The chain couples TRBV5-1 to TRBJ2-3; 7 bases are a match to TRBD2. The CDR3 is 15 residues long. V was clipped by 0 bases and J by 0 bases; unmatched bases: 1. Germline assignment: CDR1 SGHRS and CDR2 YFSETQ. In DNA form, the CDR3 reads TGCGCCAGCAGCTTGGGACTAGCTAGCACAGATACGCAGTATTTT. Its protein product is CASSLGLASTDTQYF.

This rearrangement joins TRBV30 to TRBJ2-3; D call uncertain. The CDR3 runs 12 residues. From germline, CDR1 is GTSNPN and CDR2 SVGIG (reference sequence). Trimming stripped 5 bases from V and 9 bases from J, with 15 bases between. CDR3: CAWARLLPTQYF. The CDR3 nucleotides read TGTGCCTGGGCCCGTCTACTCCCCACGCAGTATTTT.

The V and J genes are TRBV7-2 and TRBJ2-5; 7 nucleotides match TRBD2. Germline CDR1 is SGHTA and CDR2 is FQGNSA. Trimming removed 2 bases from V and 0 bases from J; junction bases left unmatched: 6. This CDR3 contains 16 residues. The CDR3: CASSLIGEGYQETQYF. For the CDR3, the DNA is TGTGCCAGCAGCTTAATTGGGGAGGGCTACCAAGAGACCCAGTACTTC.

V is TRBV29-1 and J is TRBJ2-1; 10 positions agree with TRBD2. The CDR3 has 15 amino acids. Per the germline V gene, CDR1 is SQVTM and CDR2 is ANQGSEA. V dropped 3 bases and J dropped 8; count of bases not matched to a gene: 10. CDR3 loop: CSVDTGTSVSHEQFF. The CDR3 coding sequence is TGCAGCGTTGACACCGGGACTAGCGTTTCACATGAGCAGTTCTTC.

This clone was observed a few times. The rearrangement joins TRBV5-1 to TRBJ1-1; no reliable D call. CDR1 and CDR2 (germline): SGHRS, YFSETQ. V was pared by 0 bases and J by 5 bases, with 11 bases between. This CDR3 comprises 14 residues. CDR3 nucleotides: TGCGCCAGCAGCTTGGCGGGTCCCCCGACTGAAGCTTTCTTT. Its protein is CASSLAGPPTEAFF.

This chain joins TRBV19 and TRBJ2-7; 11 bases map to TRBD2. Trimming took 0 bases from V and 0 from J; bases not matched to a gene: 1. CDR3 length: 16 residues. Germline CDR1 and CDR2: LNHDA and SQIVND (reference sequence). The CDR3 loop reads CASSIDTSGSSYEQYV. The CDR3 nucleotides read TGTGCCAGTAGTATAGACACTAGCGGGAGCTCCTACGAGCAGTACGTC.

CDR3 sequence (DNA): TGTGCCAGCAGTTCCCAAGGGACAGGCGCCACTGAAGCTTTCTTT. It encodes CASSSQGTGATEAFF. The chain carries TRBV6-6 and TRBJ1-1; 8 bases line up with TRBD1. The junction had 8 bases not matched to a gene; V was cut back by 4 bases and J by 4 bases. This CDR3 is 15 amino acids long. Germline V gives CDR1 MNHNY, CDR2 SVGAGI (reference sequence).

This clone was observed a few times. The rearrangement links TRBV5-1 to TRBJ2-7, with unresolved D. V lost 0 bases, J lost 7 bases, and 14 bases lay in between. Germline V lookup: CDR1 SGHRS, CDR2 YFSETQ. The CDR3 is made up of 14 amino acids. The CDR3 DNA follows: TGCGCCAGCAGCTTGGGAGCCTACTCCCGAGAGCAGTACTTC. It translates to CASSLGAYSREQYF.

The chain combines TRBV6-6 with TRBJ2-2, with D perhaps matching TRBD2 (6 bases). The CDR3 contains 16 residues. The V gene's germline CDR1 is MNHNY and CDR2 SVGAGI (reference sequence). V dropped 6 bases and J dropped 6 bases, with 20 bases sitting between them. CDR3 in DNA: TGTGCCAGCAGACCCCTAGCGTCCCTGGGGCCCGGGGAGCTGTTTTTT. Translating it yields CASRPLASLGPGELFF.

The V call is TRBV4-2, the J call TRBJ2-6; D is perhaps TRBD2 (6 bases). The CDR3 covers 16 residues. Germline loops: CDR1 LGHNA, CDR2 YNFKEQ. Trimming left V 4 bases short and J 0 bases short, with 10 bases between. The CDR3 loop reads CASSPGGFSGANVLTF. The CDR3, as DNA: TGTGCCAGCAGCCCCGGGGGTTTCTCTGGGGCCAACGTCCTGACTTTC.

This clone was observed many times. The chain links TRBV10-2 to TRBJ2-1, with D possibly matching TRBD1 (6 bases). There are 15 residues in the CDR3. CDR1 is WSHSY and CDR2 is SAAADI in the germline V gene. Trimming took off 1 base at V and 9 bases at J, with 16 bases between the two ends. Written as DNA, the CDR3 is TGCGCCAGCAGTGAGTTCGGCAGGGGATTACCTGAGCAGTTCTTC. Amino acids: CASSEFGRGLPEQFF.

The J gene is TRBJ2-5, the V gene TRBV27; a possible D gene is TRBD2 (6 bases). Trimming cost V 7 bases and J 5 bases, with 11 bases left between them. This CDR3 is 12 amino acids long. CDR1 and CDR2 from the germline V gene are MNHEY and SMNVEV (reference sequence). The CDR3 sequence: CASTTAGETQYF. CDR3 coding DNA: TGTGCCAGCACTACAGCGGGTGAGACCCAGTACTTC.

This chain connects TRBV5-1 to TRBJ1-1; D gene ambiguous. The ends were cut back, 0 bases at V and 8 bases at J, with 17 bases in the middle. The CDR3 is made up of 15 amino acids. Per the germline V gene, CDR1 is SGHRS and CDR2 is YFSETQ. CDR3 region: CASSLDSPSNREAFF. DNA of the CDR3: TGCGCCAGCAGCTTGGACAGCCCTTCTAATAGGGAAGCTTTCTTT. The variable domain in full, with the rest retrieved from reference TRBV5-1 and TRBJ1-1, is KAGVTQTPRYLIKTRGQQVTLSCSPISGHRSVSWYQQTPGQGLQFLFEYFSETQRNKGNFPGRFSGRQFSNSRSEMNVSTLELGDSALYLCASSLDSPSNREAFFGQGTRLTVV.

The chain carries TRBV3-1 (or the pseudogene TRBV3-2) and TRBJ1-2, with no clear D. CDR1 is LGHDT, CDR2 YNNKEL, per germline (reference sequence). With 0 bases removed from V and 2 bases from J, the gap between germline ends came to 10 bases. This CDR3 region has 15 residues. The DNA for the CDR3 is TGTGCCAGCAGCCAAGATGGCGGTGAAAACTATGGCTACACCTTC. The encoded protein is CASSQDGGENYGYTF.

This clone came up a few times. V usage is TRBV19 and J usage is TRBJ1-5; possibly TRBD1 for D (5 bases). V was pared by 3 bases and J by 7 bases, with 13 bases between. Per the germline V gene, CDR1 is LNHDA and CDR2 is SQIVND (reference sequence). The CDR3 loop spans 14 amino acids. The CDR3 reads CASSIGQGGQPQHF. The CDR3 DNA follows: TGTGCCAGTAGTATTGGTCAGGGCGGCCAGCCCCAGCATTTT.

The rearrangement joins TRBV19 to TRBJ1-1, with D possibly being TRBD1 (6 bases). The CDR3 is 15 amino acids. CDR1 and CDR2 from the germline V gene are LNHDA and SQIVND (reference sequence). Trimming removed 6 bases at V and 0 bases at J, with 14 bases between. In nucleotides, the CDR3 is TGTGCCAGTAGCAGGGGTGGGTTGATGAACACTGAAGCTTTCTTT. Translating it yields CASSRGGLMNTEAFF.

The genes are TRBV12-3 or TRBV12-4 and TRBJ1-2; TRBD1 aligns across 7 bases. After removal of 7 bases from V and 2 bases from J, the junction contained 4 bases not matched to a gene. This CDR3 is 13 amino acids long. CDR3 bases: TGTGCCAGCACCCCGACAGGGAACTATGGCTACACCTTC. It encodes CASTPTGNYGYTF.

V and J are TRBV5-1 and TRBJ2-1; perhaps TRBD2 as D (6 bases). Germline V lookup: CDR1 SGHRS, CDR2 YFSETQ. V lost 3 bases and J 9 bases, leaving 16 bases between the germline ends. The CDR3 sequence is 14 residues long. The CDR3 coding sequence is TGCGCCAGCAGCTACTGGGGGGAGAGGGGTGAGCAGTTCTTC. This translates into CASSYWGERGEQFF. The whole variable domain, filled in from reference TRBV5-1 and TRBJ2-1, reads KAGVTQTPRYLIKTRGQQVTLSCSPISGHRSVSWYQQTPGQGLQFLFEYFSETQRNKGNFPGRFSGRQFSNSRSEMNVSTLELGDSALYLCASSYWGERGEQFFGPGTRLTVL.

In this sample, this clone turned up once. The V call is TRBV24-1, the J call TRBJ2-1, with TRBD1 matching over 11 bases. Germline CDR1 is KGHDR and CDR2 is SFDVKD. The CDR3 covers 15 residues. Germline trimming cut 2 bases from V and 13 bases from J; bases unmatched to any gene: 9. The CDR3 nucleotides read TGTGCCACCAGTGATTCCCCTTTGGGACAGGGGGTTCAGTTCTTC. This codes for CATSDSPLGQGVQFF.

The rearrangement links TRBV27 to TRBJ2-1; 9 nucleotides align to TRBD2. The CDR3 extends over 16 amino acids. The junction had 8 bases not matched to a gene; V was cut back by 4 bases and J by 4 bases. The germline CDR1 and CDR2 sequences are MNHEY and SMNVEV (reference sequence). The CDR3 DNA reads as TGTGCCAGCAGTTCCCCGACTAGCGGATATTACAATGAGCAGTTCTTC. This translates into CASSSPTSGYYNEQFF.

The V gene is TRBV7-2, the J gene TRBJ1-2; weak D call: TRBD1 (5 bases). The CDR3 runs 14 residues. Germline loops: CDR1 SGHTA, CDR2 FQGNSA. V lost 1 base, J lost 8 bases, and 14 bases lay in between. For the CDR3, the DNA is TGTGCCAGCAGCTTAGTCTCGACCGGGGGGGGCTACACCTTC. Its translation: CASSLVSTGGGYTF.

This rearrangement joins TRBV24-1 to TRBJ2-1; D is unresolved. The CDR3 is 13 amino acids. The V gene's germline CDR1 is KGHDR and CDR2 SFDVKD. V was pared by 3 bases and J by 4 bases, with 6 bases between. Here the CDR3 reads CATSDQNYNEQFF. The CDR3, as DNA: TGTGCCACCAGTGATCAAAATTACAATGAGCAGTTCTTC.

The chain employs TRBV11-2 and TRBJ1-1; the D gene is possibly TRBD1 (5 bases). Deletions cut 4 bases from V and 10 bases from J, with 16 bases between. Germline loops: CDR1 SGHAT, CDR2 FQNNGV. This CDR3 contains 13 residues. CDR3 DNA: TGTGCCAGCAGCTCGGGGGGGTGGCGGGGAGCTTTCTTT. Protein: CASSSGGWRGAFF.

V and J are TRBV6-5 and TRBJ1-1, with D possibly matching TRBD1 (5 bases). Germline V gene sequence: CDR1 MNHEY, CDR2 SVGAGI. The CDR3 loop spans 11 amino acids. Between the trimmed V and J ends, which lost 4 bases and 11 bases, there was a span of 11 bases. CDR3: CASSSQGWAFF. CDR3 in DNA: TGTGCCAGCAGTTCCCAGGGATGGGCTTTCTTT.

The rearrangement links TRBV4-1 to TRBJ1-4; 7 positions agree with TRBD1. The trim removed 1 base at V and 7 bases at J, leaving 3 bases unmatched. The germline V gene has CDR1 MGHRA and CDR2 YSYEKL. The CDR3 totals 14 residues. The chain's CDR3 is CASSQAGGGEKLFF. DNA of the CDR3: TGCGCCAGCAGCCAAGCAGGGGGTGGTGAAAAACTGTTTTTT.

The J gene is TRBJ1-5, the V gene TRBV5-1, with 8 bases matching TRBD1. Germline CDR1 SGHRS, CDR2 YFSETQ. Trimming at V came to 0 bases and at J to 7 bases, leaving 6 bases not matched to a gene. This CDR3 contains 15 residues. The CDR3 nucleotides are TGCGCCAGCAGCTTGGCGACAGGGGAGGGGCAGCCCCAGCATTTT. It codes for CASSLATGEGQPQHF.

Turning to this clone: This could be a read error, since a much larger clone is one nucleotide away. Distinct nucleotide sequences in the sample also encode this CDR3. This chain links TRBV14 with TRBJ2-1; D may be TRBD2 (7 bases). The CDR3 sequence is 16 residues long. V was clipped by 4 bases and J by 9 bases, with 22 bases between them. Germline V gene sequence: CDR1 SGHDN, CDR2 FVKESK. As DNA, the CDR3 is TGTGCCAGCAGCCGAGGACTCGCGGGGGCCGGGGGTGAGCAGTTCTTC. The encoded protein is CASSRGLAGAGGEQFF. The complete variable domain, with remaining parts taken from reference TRBV14 and TRBJ2-1, reads EAGVTQFPSHSVIEKGQTVTLRCDPISGHDNLYWYRRVMGKEIKFLLHFVKESKQDESGMPNNRFLAERTGGTYSTLKVQPAELEDSGVYFCASSRGLAGAGGEQFFGPGTRLTVL.